This T cell receptor (beta chain) was observed in a study of CD8 T cells in Susac syndrome. Overall study findings and caveats: The authors acknowledged that the study's TCR sequencing and HLA analysis involved relatively few individuals.

It was with random hexamers that roughly 0.5 to 1 ug RNA was reverse transcribed. MiXCR, run by TCRdb on the immunoSEQ multiplex PCR reads, gives a single entry per CDR3 protein. This table holds roughly 67,000 distinct CDR3 sequences, about 95% found once. As to this clonotype: Its specificity is not known.

The ends were cut back, 0 bases at V and 6 bases at J, with 11 bases in the middle. Germline CDR1 GTSNPN, CDR2 SVGIG (reference sequence). The CDR3 sequence is 13 residues long. The patients serving as multiple sclerosis controls were treatment-naive. They had stable or active relapsing-remitting disease and fulfilled revised McDonald criteria. Negative isolation was used for CD8+ and CD4+ T cells, and FACS enrichment was applied to TEMRA cells. The sample comprised CD8+ T cells from PBMCs. The chain has TRBV30 and TRBJ1-2, with D unresolved. The receptor was isolated from a human donor with multiple sclerosis. For the CDR3, the DNA is TGTGCCTGGAGTGTATCAACCACCGATGGCTACACCTTC. Its protein product is CAWSVSTTDGYTF.